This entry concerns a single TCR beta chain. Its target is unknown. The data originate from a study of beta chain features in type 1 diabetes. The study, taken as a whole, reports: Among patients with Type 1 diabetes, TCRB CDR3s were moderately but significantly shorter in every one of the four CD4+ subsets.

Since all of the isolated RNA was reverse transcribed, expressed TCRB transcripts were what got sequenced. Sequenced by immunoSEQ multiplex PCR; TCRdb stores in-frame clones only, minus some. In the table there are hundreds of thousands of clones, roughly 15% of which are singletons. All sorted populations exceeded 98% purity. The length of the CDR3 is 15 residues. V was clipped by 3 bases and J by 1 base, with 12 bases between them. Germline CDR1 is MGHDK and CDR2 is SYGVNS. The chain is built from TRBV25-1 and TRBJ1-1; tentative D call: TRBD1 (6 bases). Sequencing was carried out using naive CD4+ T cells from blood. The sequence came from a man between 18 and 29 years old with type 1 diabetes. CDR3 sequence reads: CASSDATGRNTEAFF. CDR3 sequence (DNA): TGTGCCAGCAGTGATGCTACAGGGCGGAACACTGAAGCTTTCTTT.